This T cell receptor (beta chain) comes out of a study of blood T cell repertoires in COVID-19. Study background: Acute and convalescent COVID-19 specimens originated in the United States, Italy and Spain. The cDNA or gDNA used as material had been derived from T cells, B-cell-depleted T cells, or PBMCs.

V lost 3 bases to trimming and J lost 7 bases, with 16 bases between them. The CDR3 contains 15 residues. Looked up from germline, CDR1 is MGHRA and CDR2 is YSYEKL. In the original processing: Reference gene primer amplification gave nucleated cell count estimates. The assay was immunoSEQ multiplex PCR, and TCRdb's table has in-frame clones only and misses some. V, J and clone size are taken as reported in that table, and D and trimming were inferred from the DNA itself. In the table there are about 59,000 clones, approximately 85% of which are singletons. The sequence came from a human donor in a cohort sampled during active COVID-19. Sequencing was done on a sample of peripheral blood. The J gene is TRBJ2-1, the V gene TRBV4-1; maybe TRBD2 (6 bases). The CDR3 protein is CASSHPGTPGNEQFF. The DNA of the CDR3 is TGCGCCAGCAGCCATCCCGGGACTCCGGGGAATGAGCAGTTCTTC.